This T cell receptor (beta chain) was recorded in a study of identical twins. General study findings and limits: The more abundant beta clonotypes in cord blood had fewer insertions, and memory repertoires did not show this. Within beta out-of-frame sequences, the excess sharing observed between twins was weaker. Invariant populations such as MAIT and iNKT cells could partly muddle zero-insertion analyses.

Healthy Caucasians provided all donations. This clonotype has more than one count but fewer than ten. Its antigen is as yet unknown. TCRdb re-analysed the 5' RACE reads in MiXCR, keeping a single row per CDR3 protein. The table records a few hundred thousand distinct CDR3 sequences, 9% to 10% of them present only once. The trim removed 3 bases at V and 6 bases at J, leaving 8 bases unmatched. CDR1 is SEHNR, CDR2 FQNEAQ, per germline (reference sequence). The CDR3 spans 15 residues. These data also formed part of another study, on yellow fever vaccine responses in identical twins.

The sequencing sample was made of PBMCs. The chain is built from TRBV7-9 and TRBJ2-1, with 7 bases lining up with TRBD2. This TCR was sampled from a woman in her late teens or twenties in good health. This CDR3 reads CASSFLAALPNEQFF. The DNA for the CDR3 is TGTGCCAGCAGCTTTCTAGCGGCCCTCCCCAATGAGCAGTTCTTC.